The 19 T cell receptor beta chains in this list originate from one sample, sequenced in a study of T cells in localized non-small cell lung cancer. This table comes from immunoSEQ multiplex PCR, and its TCRdb copy is limited to in-frame clones, with some not included. Here the sample spans roughly 3,000 clones, around 22% being singletons. The input for sequencing was lung tumor tissue, taken before any cancer treatment. The receptors here all came from a female donor over 55 with stage I lung adenocarcinoma.

This clone turned up a few times. V usage is TRBV11-3 and J usage is TRBJ2-7, with D tentatively TRBD2 (5 bases). CDR1 is SGHNT and CDR2 is YENEEA in the germline V gene. Between the trimmed V and J ends, which lost 2 bases and 5 bases, there was a span of 13 bases. The CDR3 consists of 14 residues. DNA of the CDR3: TGTGCCAGCAGCTTAAGTCCCGGGGTCCACGAGCAGTACTTC. It yields the protein CASSLSPGVHEQYF.

The J gene is TRBJ1-6, the V gene TRBV6-8; D is ambiguous. CDR1 MNHGY and CDR2 SAAAGT come from the germline V gene. The CDR3 loop spans 14 amino acids. Trimming stripped 5 bases from V and 6 bases from J, with 11 bases between. CDR3 coding DNA: TGTGCCAGCAGTGACGGACGGGTTAATTCACCCCTCCACTTT. Its translation: CASSDGRVNSPLHF.

This clone was detected only a few times. CDR3: CASCPGQGTGELFF. CDR3 DNA sequence: TGCGCCAGCTGCCCGGGACAGGGGACCGGGGAGCTGTTTTTT. V is TRBV10-2 and J is TRBJ2-2; 10 bases agree with TRBD1. The CDR3 has 14 residues. The junction had 5 bases not matched to a gene; V was cut back by 8 bases and J by 5 bases. Germline V gene lookup returns CDR1 WSHSY and CDR2 SAAADI.

This clone is medium-sized in the sample. This chain connects TRBV11-3 to TRBJ2-7; 13 bases match TRBD2. Trimming removed 5 bases from V and 2 bases from J; junction bases left unmatched: 6. CDR1 is SGHNT, CDR2 YENEEA, per germline. The CDR3 extends over 16 amino acids. The CDR3 sequence is CASSTGTSGVPYEQYF. In nucleotides, the CDR3 is TGTGCCAGCAGCACAGGGACTAGCGGGGTACCCTACGAGCAGTACTTC.

In its sample, this clone was seen a few times. The chain employs TRBV19 and TRBJ2-7; 9 bases are a match to TRBD1. The germline CDR1 and CDR2 sequences are LNHDA and SQIVND (reference sequence). There are 18 residues in the CDR3. With 5 bases clipped from V and 1 base from J, the junction kept 15 bases outside the gene matches. The chain's CDR3 is CASSGDIGTGNPSYEQYF. The CDR3 DNA follows: TGTGCCAGTAGTGGGGACATTGGGACAGGGAATCCATCCTACGAGCAGTACTTC.

The CDR3 DNA follows: TGTGCCAGTAGTCCCCAGACTAGCGCAGAGACCCAGTACTTC. This gives the protein CASSPQTSAETQYF. The chain combines TRBV19 with TRBJ2-5; TRBD2 matches 8 bases. The CDR3 is made up of 14 amino acids. Trimming removed 5 bases from V and 4 bases from J; junction bases left unmatched: 6. Germline V gene sequence: CDR1 LNHDA, CDR2 SQIVND (reference sequence).

This clone is labeled medium-sized (0.01 to 0.1%). The chain recombines TRBV11-3 with TRBJ1-2; D is unclear. V lost 3 bases and J lost 1, with 12 bases in between. The CDR3 is 15 residues long. Germline CDR1 reads SGHNT; CDR2 reads YENEEA. The CDR3, as DNA: TGTGCCAGCAGCTTTATCTCTCAGTTTAACTATGGCTACACCTTC. This translates into CASSFISQFNYGYTF.

This clone came up a few times. J is TRBJ2-7 and V is TRBV11-3, with unresolved D. CDR3 size: 15 residues. V dropped 2 bases and J dropped 2 bases, with 13 bases sitting between them. Germline V gene data show CDR1 as SGHNT and CDR2 as YENEEA. The CDR3 reads CASSLSVVGPYEQYF. The CDR3 nucleotides are TGTGCCAGCAGCTTATCCGTCGTGGGTCCCTACGAGCAGTACTTC.

This chain joins TRBV28 and TRBJ2-7, with TRBD2 matching over 7 bases. The J segment lost 0 bases and the V segment lost 7 bases, leaving 12 bases of the junction unmatched. This CDR3 has 16 amino acids. Germline V gene lookup returns CDR1 MDHEN and CDR2 SYDVKM. Here the CDR3 reads CASTPPWGLTSYEQYF. In DNA, the CDR3 is TGTGCCAGCACCCCACCGTGGGGACTAACCTCCTACGAGCAGTACTTC.

This clone was observed a few times. The genes are TRBV11-3 and TRBJ2-6, with 12 bases lining up with TRBD1. Germline V CDR1 and CDR2: SGHNT, YENEEA. The J segment lost 3 bases and the V segment lost 4 bases, leaving 7 bases of the junction unmatched. There are 18 residues in the CDR3. The CDR3 loop reads CASSSRDRGPDGANVLTF. The CDR3 DNA follows: TGTGCCAGCAGCTCCCGGGACAGGGGGCCGGATGGGGCCAACGTCCTGACTTTC. Variable domain in full (rest from reference TRBV11-3 and TRBJ2-6): EAGVVQSPRYKIIEKKQPVAFWCNPISGHNTLYWYLQNLGQGPELLIRYENEEAVDDSQLPKDRFSAERLKGVDSTLKIQPAELGDSAVYLCASSSRDRGPDGANVLTFGAGSRLTVL.

The chain combines TRBV19 with TRBJ1-5; 7 bases agree with TRBD1. The CDR3 loop spans 13 amino acids. Germline CDR1 LNHDA, CDR2 SQIVND (reference sequence). V was pared by 5 bases and J by 3 bases, with 1 base of the junction left unmatched. The CDR3: CASSDRVNQPQHF. CDR3 nucleotide sequence: TGTGCCAGTAGTGACAGGGTCAATCAGCCCCAGCATTTT.

This clone was picked up a small number of times. This chain uses TRBV11-3 with TRBJ2-3; TRBD1 matches at 9 bases. CDR3 length: 15 residues. After removal of 5 bases from V and 3 bases from J, the junction contained 6 bases not matched to a gene. Germline assignment: CDR1 SGHNT and CDR2 YENEEA. CDR3 residues: CASSRQGGATDTQYF. The CDR3 coding sequence is TGTGCCAGCAGCCGACAGGGGGGGGCGACAGATACGCAGTATTTT.

This chain uses TRBV11-3 with TRBJ2-5; no clear D gene. The CDR3 consists of 14 residues. Deletions cut 5 bases from V and 5 bases from J, with 15 bases between. Germline assignment: CDR1 SGHNT and CDR2 YENEEA. The CDR3 spells CASSPFRAQETQYF. The CDR3 bases are TGTGCCAGCAGCCCGTTTCGGGCTCAGGAGACCCAGTACTTC. The whole variable domain, remainder taken from reference TRBV11-3 and TRBJ2-5, is EAGVVQSPRYKIIEKKQPVAFWCNPISGHNTLYWYLQNLGQGPELLIRYENEEAVDDSQLPKDRFSAERLKGVDSTLKIQPAELGDSAVYLCASSPFRAQETQYFGPGTRLLVL.

The sample holds a few counts of this clone. The V gene is TRBV28, the J gene TRBJ2-5; the match to TRBD2 covers 7 bases. Germline-derived CDR1 and CDR2 are MDHEN and SYDVKM. The CDR3 is 14 amino acids. V lost 8 bases, J lost 0 bases, and 6 bases stayed unmatched. This CDR3 reads CASSTSPYQETQYF. The DNA of the CDR3 is TGTGCCAGCTCGACTAGCCCTTACCAAGAGACCCAGTACTTC.

The chain has TRBV18 and TRBJ2-3, with D perhaps assigned TRBD1 or TRBD2 (5 bases each). Trimming cost V 6 bases and J 2 bases, with 15 bases left between them. This CDR3 has 15 amino acids. The germline CDR1 and CDR2 sequences are KGHSH and LQKENI. The CDR3 DNA sequence: TGTGCCAGCTCCCCTTGGGACGGCCCCACAGATACGCAGTATTTT. It is translated as CASSPWDGPTDTQYF.

Only a few counts were recorded for this clone. The chain has TRBV11-3 and TRBJ2-7; 11 nucleotides align to TRBD2. V was clipped by 3 bases and J by 4 bases; unmatched bases: 11. CDR1 and CDR2 (germline): SGHNT, YENEEA. The CDR3 has 17 amino acids. The CDR3 DNA reads as TGTGCCAGCAGCTTGAAAGCAGGGAGACTAGCGGGATACGAGCAGTACTTC. Translating it yields CASSLKAGRLAGYEQYF. Complete variable domain (other parts from reference TRBV11-3 and TRBJ2-7): EAGVVQSPRYKIIEKKQPVAFWCNPISGHNTLYWYLQNLGQGPELLIRYENEEAVDDSQLPKDRFSAERLKGVDSTLKIQPAELGDSAVYLCASSLKAGRLAGYEQYFGPGTRLTVT.

This clone was found a few times. The J gene is TRBJ2-3, the V gene TRBV12-2. TRBV12-2 is assigned pseudogene status. This CDR3 contains 18 residues. CDR3 coding DNA: TGTGCCACCCCAATTGGGAATACTAAGGGTATTAGCACAGATACGCAGTATTTT. Protein product: CATPIGNTKGISTDTQYF.

This clone was counted only a few times. The chain carries TRBV15 and TRBJ2-5, with 9 bases fitting TRBD2. Germline CDR1 LNHNV, CDR2 YYDKDF (reference sequence). Trimming cost V 3 bases and J 2 bases; bases outside gene matches: 7. The CDR3 contains 16 residues. DNA of the CDR3: TGTGCCACCAGCAGTTGGACTAGCGTAGCTCAAGAGACCCAGTACTTC. Amino acid sequence: CATSSWTSVAQETQYF. Full variable domain (outside the CDR3, taken from reference TRBV15 and TRBJ2-5): DAMVIQNPRYQVTQFGKPVTLSCSQTLNHNVMYWYQQKSSQAPKLLFHYYDKDFNNEADTPDNFQSRRPNTSFCFLDIRSPGLGDTAMYLCATSSWTSVAQETQYFGPGTRLLVL.

The table lists this clone with a few counts. Since no conserved phenylalanine or tryptophan closes the CDR3, a read error is the likely cause. Because the CDR3's place on the DNA is in doubt, the DNA is left out and the CDR3 is given as listed by TCRdb. This CDR3 reads CASSGSSLAGGRI. This rearrangement joins TRBV28 to TRBJ2-7; TRBD2 is the table's D call and was not checked against the DNA. The CDR3 is 13 amino acids in total, end residues counted. Per germline, CDR1 MDHEN and CDR2 SYDVKM.